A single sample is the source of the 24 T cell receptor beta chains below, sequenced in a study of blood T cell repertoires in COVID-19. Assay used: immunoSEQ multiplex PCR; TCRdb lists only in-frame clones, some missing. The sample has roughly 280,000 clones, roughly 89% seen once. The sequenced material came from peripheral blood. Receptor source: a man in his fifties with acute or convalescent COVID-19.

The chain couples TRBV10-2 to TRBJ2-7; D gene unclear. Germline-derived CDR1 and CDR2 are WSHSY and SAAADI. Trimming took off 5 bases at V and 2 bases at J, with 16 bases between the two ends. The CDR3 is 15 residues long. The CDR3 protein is CASSLGPILTYEQYF. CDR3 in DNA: TGCGCCAGCAGTCTGGGCCCAATTTTAACCTACGAGCAGTACTTC.

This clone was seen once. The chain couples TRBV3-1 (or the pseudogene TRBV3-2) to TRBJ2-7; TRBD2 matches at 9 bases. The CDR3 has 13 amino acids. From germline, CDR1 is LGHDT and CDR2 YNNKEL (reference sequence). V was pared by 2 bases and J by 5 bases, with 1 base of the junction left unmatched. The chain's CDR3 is CASSQRGGDEQYF. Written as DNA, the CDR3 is TGTGCCAGCAGCCAACGCGGGGGGGACGAGCAGTACTTC.

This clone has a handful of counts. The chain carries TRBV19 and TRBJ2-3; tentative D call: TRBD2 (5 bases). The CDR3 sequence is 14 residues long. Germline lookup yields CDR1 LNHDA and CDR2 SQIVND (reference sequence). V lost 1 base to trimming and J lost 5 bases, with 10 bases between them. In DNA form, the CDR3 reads TGTGCCAGTAGTATAGGCCATGGAGGAGATACGCAGTATTTT. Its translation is CASSIGHGGDTQYF.

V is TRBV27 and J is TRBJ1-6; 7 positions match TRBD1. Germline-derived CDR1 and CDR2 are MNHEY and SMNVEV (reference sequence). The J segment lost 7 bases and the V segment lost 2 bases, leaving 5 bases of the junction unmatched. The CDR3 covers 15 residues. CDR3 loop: CASSLEWDSNSPLHF. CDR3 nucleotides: TGTGCCAGCAGTTTAGAGTGGGACAGCAATTCACCCCTCCACTTT.

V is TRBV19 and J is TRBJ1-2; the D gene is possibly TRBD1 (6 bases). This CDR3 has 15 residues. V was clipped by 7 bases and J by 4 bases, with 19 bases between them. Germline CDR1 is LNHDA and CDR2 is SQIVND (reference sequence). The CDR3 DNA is TGTGCCAGTACCCTTTTGACGGGACACTTCTATGGCTACACCTTC. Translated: CASTLLTGHFYGYTF.

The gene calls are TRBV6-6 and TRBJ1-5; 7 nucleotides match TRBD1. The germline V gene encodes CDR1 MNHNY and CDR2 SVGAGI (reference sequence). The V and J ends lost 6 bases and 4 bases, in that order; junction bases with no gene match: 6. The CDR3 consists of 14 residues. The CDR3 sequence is CASRSGTVNQPQHF. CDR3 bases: TGTGCCAGCAGATCCGGGACAGTGAATCAGCCCCAGCATTTT.

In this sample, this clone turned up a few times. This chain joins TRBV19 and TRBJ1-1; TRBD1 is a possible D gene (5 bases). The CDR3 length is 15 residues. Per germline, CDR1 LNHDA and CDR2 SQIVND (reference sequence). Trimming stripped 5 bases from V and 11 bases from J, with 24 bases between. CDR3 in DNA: TGTGCCAGTAGTGCCCCCCTCTTCCCTCAGCGGGGGGCTTTCTTT. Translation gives CASSAPLFPQRGAFF. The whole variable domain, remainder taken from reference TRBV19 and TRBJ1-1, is DGGITQSPKYLFRKEGQNVTLSCEQNLNHDAMYWYRQDPGQGLRLIYYSQIVNDFQKGDIAEGYSVSREKKESFPLTVTSAQKNPTAFYLCASSAPLFPQRGAFFGQGTRLTVV.

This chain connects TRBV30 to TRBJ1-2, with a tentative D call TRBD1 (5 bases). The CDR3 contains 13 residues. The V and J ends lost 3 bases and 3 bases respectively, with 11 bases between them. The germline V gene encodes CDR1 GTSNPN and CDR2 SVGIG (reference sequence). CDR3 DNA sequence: TGTGCCTGGAGCTCTCAGGGCTACTATGGCTACACCTTC. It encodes CAWSSQGYYGYTF.

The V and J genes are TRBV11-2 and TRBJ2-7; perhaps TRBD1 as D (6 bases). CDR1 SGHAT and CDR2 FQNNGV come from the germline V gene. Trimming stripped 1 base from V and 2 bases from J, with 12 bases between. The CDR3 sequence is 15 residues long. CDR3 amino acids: CASSLVGGGTYEQYF. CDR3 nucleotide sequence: TGTGCCAGCAGCTTAGTAGGGGGTGGGACCTACGAGCAGTACTTC.

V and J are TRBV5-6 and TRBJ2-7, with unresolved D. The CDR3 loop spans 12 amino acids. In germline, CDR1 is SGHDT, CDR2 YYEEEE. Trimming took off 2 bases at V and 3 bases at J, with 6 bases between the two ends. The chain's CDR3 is CASSFGYYEQYF. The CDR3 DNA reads TGTGCCAGCAGCTTCGGGTACTACGAGCAGTACTTC.

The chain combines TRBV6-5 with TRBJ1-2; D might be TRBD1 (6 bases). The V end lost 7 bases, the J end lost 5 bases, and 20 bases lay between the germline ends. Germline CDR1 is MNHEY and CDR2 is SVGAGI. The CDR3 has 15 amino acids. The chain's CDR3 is CASITTGNDYYGYTF. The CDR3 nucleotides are TGTGCCAGCATTACAACAGGGAACGACTATTATGGCTACACCTTC.

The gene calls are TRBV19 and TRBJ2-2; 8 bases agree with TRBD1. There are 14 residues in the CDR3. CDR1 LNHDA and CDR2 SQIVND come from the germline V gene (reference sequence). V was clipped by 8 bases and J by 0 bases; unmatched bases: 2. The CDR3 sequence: CASGQGPNTGELFF. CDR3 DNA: TGTGCCAGTGGACAGGGACCGAACACCGGGGAGCTGTTTTTT.

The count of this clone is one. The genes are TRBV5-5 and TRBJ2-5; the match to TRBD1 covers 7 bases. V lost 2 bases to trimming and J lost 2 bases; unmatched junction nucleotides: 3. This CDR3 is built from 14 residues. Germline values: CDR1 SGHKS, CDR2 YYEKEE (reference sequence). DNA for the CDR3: TGTGCCAGCAGCTTAGACAGGGTACAAGAGACCCAGTACTTC. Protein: CASSLDRVQETQYF.

The CDR3 sequence is CASSLVQGPGTGELFF. The CDR3 bases are TGTGCCAGCAGTTTAGTCCAGGGGCCGGGCACCGGGGAGCTGTTTTTT. The V call is TRBV27, the J call TRBJ2-2; maybe TRBD1 (6 bases). In germline, CDR1 is MNHEY, CDR2 SMNVEV (reference sequence). The CDR3 runs 16 residues. V was cut by 2 bases and J by 4 bases, with 14 bases left in between.

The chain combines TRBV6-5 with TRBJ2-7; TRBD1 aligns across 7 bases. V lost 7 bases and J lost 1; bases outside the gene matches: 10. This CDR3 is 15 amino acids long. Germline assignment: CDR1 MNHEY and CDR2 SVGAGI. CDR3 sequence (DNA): TGTGCCAGCATGGAATCAGGGGGTATTTCCTACGAGCAGTACTTC. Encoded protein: CASMESGGISYEQYF.

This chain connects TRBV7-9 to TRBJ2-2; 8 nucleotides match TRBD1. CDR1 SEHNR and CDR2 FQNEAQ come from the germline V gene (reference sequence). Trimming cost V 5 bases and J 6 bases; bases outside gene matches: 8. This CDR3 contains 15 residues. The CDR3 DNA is TGTGCCAGCAGCCACCAGGGGGCATCGGCCGGGGAGCTGTTTTTT. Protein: CASSHQGASAGELFF. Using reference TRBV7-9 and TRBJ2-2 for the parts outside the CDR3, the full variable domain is DTGVSQNPRHKITKRGQNVTFRCDPISEHNRLYWYRQTLGQGPEFLTYFQNEAQLEKSRLLSDRFSAERPKGSFSTLEIQRTEQGDSAMYLCASSHQGASAGELFFGEGSRLTVL.

The CDR3 is CASSNEEGNTIYF. Written as DNA, the CDR3 is TGCGCCAGCAGTAATGAGGAGGGAAACACCATATATTTT. The chain couples TRBV5-1 to TRBJ1-3; D not certain. CDR1 SGHRS and CDR2 YFSETQ come from the germline V gene. The CDR3 extends over 13 amino acids. The V end lost 5 bases, the J end lost 4 bases, and 10 bases lay between the germline ends.

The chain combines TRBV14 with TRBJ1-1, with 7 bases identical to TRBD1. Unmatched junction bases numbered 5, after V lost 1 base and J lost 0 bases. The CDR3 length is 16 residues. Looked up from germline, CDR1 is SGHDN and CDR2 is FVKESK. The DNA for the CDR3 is TGTGCCAGCAGCCAAGGAGGGACAGTGGTGAACACTGAAGCTTTCTTT. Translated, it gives CASSQGGTVVNTEAFF.

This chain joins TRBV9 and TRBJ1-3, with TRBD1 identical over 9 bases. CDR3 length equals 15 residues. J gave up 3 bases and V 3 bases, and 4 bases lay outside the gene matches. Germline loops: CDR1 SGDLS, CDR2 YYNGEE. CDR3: CASSAGTGLGNTIYF. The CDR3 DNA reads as TGTGCCAGCAGCGCCGGGACAGGGCTTGGAAACACCATATATTTT.

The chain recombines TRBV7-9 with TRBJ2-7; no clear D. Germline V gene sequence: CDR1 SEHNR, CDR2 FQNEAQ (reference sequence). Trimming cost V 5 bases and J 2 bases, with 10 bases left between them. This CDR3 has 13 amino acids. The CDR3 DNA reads TGTGCCAGCAGCCCAGACACAACCTACGAGCAGTACTTC. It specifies CASSPDTTYEQYF. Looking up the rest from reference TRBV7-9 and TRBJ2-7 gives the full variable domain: DTGVSQNPRHKITKRGQNVTFRCDPISEHNRLYWYRQTLGQGPEFLTYFQNEAQLEKSRLLSDRFSAERPKGSFSTLEIQRTEQGDSAMYLCASSPDTTYEQYFGPGTRLTVT.

The CDR3 nucleotides read TGTGCCAGCAGCGTAGGGGCGGGGAGCTCCTACGAGCAGTACTTC. The encoded protein is CASSVGAGSSYEQYF. J is TRBJ2-7 and V is TRBV9; possibly TRBD2 for D (6 bases). In germline, CDR1 is SGDLS, CDR2 YYNGEE. The CDR3 totals 15 residues. Trimming took 0 bases from V and 0 from J, leaving 10 bases between them.

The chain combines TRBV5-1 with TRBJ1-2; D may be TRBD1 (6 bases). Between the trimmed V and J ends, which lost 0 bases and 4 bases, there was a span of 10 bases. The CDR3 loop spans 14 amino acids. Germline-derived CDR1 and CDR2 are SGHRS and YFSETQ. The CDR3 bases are TGCGCCAGCAGCTTGGACAGGGCCTCCTATGGCTACACCTTC. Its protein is CASSLDRASYGYTF.

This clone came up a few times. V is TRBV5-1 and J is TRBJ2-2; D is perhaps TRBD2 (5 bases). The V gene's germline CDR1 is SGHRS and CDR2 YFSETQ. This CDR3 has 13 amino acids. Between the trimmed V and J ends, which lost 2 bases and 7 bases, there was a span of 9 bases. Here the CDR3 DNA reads TGCGCCAGCAGCTTTGCGGGTCACGGGGAGCTGTTTTTT. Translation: CASSFAGHGELFF.

CDR3 region: CASSLGQGARTEAFF. The CDR3 nucleotides read TGCGCCAGCAGCTTGGGACAGGGGGCGAGGACTGAAGCTTTCTTT. The rearrangement joins TRBV5-1 to TRBJ1-1, with 10 nucleotides matching TRBD1. The trim removed 0 bases at V and 5 bases at J, leaving 4 bases unmatched. Germline CDR1 and CDR2: SGHRS and YFSETQ. The CDR3 totals 15 residues.